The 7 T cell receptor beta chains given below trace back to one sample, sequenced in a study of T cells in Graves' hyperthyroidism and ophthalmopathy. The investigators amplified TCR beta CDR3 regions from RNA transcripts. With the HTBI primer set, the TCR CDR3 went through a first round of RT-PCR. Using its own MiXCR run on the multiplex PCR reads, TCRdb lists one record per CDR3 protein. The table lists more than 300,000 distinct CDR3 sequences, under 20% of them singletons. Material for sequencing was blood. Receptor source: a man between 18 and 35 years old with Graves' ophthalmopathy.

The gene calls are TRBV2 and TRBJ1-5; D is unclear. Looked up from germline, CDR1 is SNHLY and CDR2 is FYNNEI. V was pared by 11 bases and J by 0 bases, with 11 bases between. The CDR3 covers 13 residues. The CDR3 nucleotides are TGTGCCGGCTGCCGGGATAGCAATCAGCCCCAGCATTTT. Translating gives CAGCRDSNQPQHF.

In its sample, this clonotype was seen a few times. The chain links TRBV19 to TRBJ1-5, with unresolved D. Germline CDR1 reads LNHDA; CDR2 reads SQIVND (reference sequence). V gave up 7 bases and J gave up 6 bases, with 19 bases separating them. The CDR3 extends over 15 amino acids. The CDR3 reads CASTPPDPGRQPQHF. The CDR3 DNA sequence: TGTGCCAGTACCCCACCGGACCCCGGGCGTCAGCCCCAGCATTTT. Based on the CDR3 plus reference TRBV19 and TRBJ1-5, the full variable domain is DGGITQSPKYLFRKEGQNVTLSCEQNLNHDAMYWYRQDPGQGLRLIYYSQIVNDFQKGDIAEGYSVSREKKESFPLTVTSAQKNPTAFYLCASTPPDPGRQPQHFGDGTRLSIL.

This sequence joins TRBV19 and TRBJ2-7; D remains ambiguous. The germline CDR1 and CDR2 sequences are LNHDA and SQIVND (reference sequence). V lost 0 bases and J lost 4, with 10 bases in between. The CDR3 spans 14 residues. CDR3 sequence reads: CASSIDLESYEQYF. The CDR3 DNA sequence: TGTGCCAGTAGTATAGATTTGGAGTCGTACGAGCAGTACTTC.

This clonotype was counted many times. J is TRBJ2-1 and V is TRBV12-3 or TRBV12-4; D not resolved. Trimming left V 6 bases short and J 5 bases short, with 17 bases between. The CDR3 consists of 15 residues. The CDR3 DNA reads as TGTGCCAGCAGCTTGGGCCGGCTGGGAAACAATGAGCAGTTCTTC. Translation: CASSLGRLGNNEQFF.

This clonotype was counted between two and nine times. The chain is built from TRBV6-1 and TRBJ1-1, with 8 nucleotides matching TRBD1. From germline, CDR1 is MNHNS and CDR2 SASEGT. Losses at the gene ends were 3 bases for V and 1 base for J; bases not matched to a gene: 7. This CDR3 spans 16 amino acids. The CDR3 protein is CASSDPRGQANTEAFF. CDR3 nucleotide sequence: TGTGCCAGCAGTGACCCCCGGGGACAGGCGAACACTGAAGCTTTCTTT.

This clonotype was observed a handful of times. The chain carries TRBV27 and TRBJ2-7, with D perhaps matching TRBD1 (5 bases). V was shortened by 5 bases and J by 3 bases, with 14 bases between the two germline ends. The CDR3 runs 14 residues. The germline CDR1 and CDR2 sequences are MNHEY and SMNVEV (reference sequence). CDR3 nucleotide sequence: TGTGCCAGCAGTATAGGTGTCACAGGCTACGAGCAGTACTTC. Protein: CASSIGVTGYEQYF.

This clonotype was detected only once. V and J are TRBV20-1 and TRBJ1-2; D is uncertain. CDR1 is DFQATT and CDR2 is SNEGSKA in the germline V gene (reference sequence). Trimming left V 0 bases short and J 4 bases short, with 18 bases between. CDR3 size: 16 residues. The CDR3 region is CSARDQRKGSGYGYTF. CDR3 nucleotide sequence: TGCAGTGCTAGAGATCAACGTAAGGGTTCCGGCTATGGCTACACCTTC.